The entry below gives a single T cell receptor beta chain sequence along with its context. Its antigen is not identified. This sample was included in a study of cytomegalovirus exposure and HLA in healthy donors. Study details: Previous work identified roughly 120 million unique TCR beta sequences from about 179 million T cells.

60 Vbeta and 13 Jbeta primers were used in PCR. TCRdb's copy holds only in-frame clones and misses some; the assay was immunoSEQ multiplex PCR. The table has just under 95,000 clones, roughly 80% seen once. This CDR3 is built from 14 residues. Germline CDR1 and CDR2: SNHLY and FYNNEI. V shed 4 bases, J shed 4 bases, and the junction held 4 bases outside the gene matches. Regarding the study as a whole: Most of the TCR beta V segments (in an earlier analysis) were productive either about 87% or about 30% of the time. For TCR beta chains, V- and J-gene trimming was later linked to a missense DCLRE1C variant. No immune exposure information besides CMV serostatus was available.

This TCR was recovered from a girl aged 2 to 9 in good health and CMV-seropositive. Sample: PBMCs. The chain is built from TRBV2 and TRBJ1-2; 9 nucleotides match TRBD1. CDR3 bases: TGTGCCAGCAGTGGACAGGGGGGTTCCTATGGCTACACCTTC. Amino acids: CASSGQGGSYGYTF.